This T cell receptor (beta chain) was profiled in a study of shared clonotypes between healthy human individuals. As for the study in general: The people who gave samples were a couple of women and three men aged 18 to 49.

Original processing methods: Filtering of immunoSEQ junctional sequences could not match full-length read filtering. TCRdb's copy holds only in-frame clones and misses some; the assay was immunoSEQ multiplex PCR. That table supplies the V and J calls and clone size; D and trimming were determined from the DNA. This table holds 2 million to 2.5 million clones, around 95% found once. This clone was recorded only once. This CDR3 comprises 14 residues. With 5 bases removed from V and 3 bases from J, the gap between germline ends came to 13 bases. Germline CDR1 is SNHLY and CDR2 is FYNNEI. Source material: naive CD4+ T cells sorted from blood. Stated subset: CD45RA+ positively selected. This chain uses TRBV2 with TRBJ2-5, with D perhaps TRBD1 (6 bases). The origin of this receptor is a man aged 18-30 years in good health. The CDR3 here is CASSRTAREETQYF. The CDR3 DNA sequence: TGTGCCAGCAGTCGGACAGCGAGAGAAGAGACCCAGTACTTC.